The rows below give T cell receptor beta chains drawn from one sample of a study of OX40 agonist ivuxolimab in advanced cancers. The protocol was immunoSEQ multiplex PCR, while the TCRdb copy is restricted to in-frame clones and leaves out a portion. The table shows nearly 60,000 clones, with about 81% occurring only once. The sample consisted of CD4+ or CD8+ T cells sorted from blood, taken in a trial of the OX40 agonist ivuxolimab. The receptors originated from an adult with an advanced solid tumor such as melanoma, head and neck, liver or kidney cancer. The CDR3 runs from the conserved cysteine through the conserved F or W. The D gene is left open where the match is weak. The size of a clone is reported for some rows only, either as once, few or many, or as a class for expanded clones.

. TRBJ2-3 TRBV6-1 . TGTGCCAGCAGTGAAGTCGAGGGGGGCCGGGGGGCAGATACGCAGTATTTT CASSEVEGGRGADTQYF
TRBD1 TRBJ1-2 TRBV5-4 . TGTGCCAGCAGCCGATCTACAGGGGTTCATGGCTACACCTTC CASSRSTGVHGYTF
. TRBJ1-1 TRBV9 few TGTGCCAGCAGCCCTAGGACGGGGAACACTGAAGCTTTCTTT CASSPRTGNTEAFF
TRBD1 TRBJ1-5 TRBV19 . TGTGCCACCCAATCCGGGACAGGGGCCAATCAGCCCCAGCATTTT CATQSGTGANQPQHF
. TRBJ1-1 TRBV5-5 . TGTGCCAGCAGCTTTTTTTCTGGAACTGAAGCTTTCTTT CASSFFSGTEAFF
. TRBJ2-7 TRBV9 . TGTGCCAGCAGCCCACCACACGGAGCAGGGAGGCCCGGCGAGCAGTACTTC CASSPPHGAGRPGEQYF
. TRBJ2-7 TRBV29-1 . TGCAGCGTTGAATGGGGCAACAGTGACTCCTACGAGCAGTACTTC CSVEWGNSDSYEQYF
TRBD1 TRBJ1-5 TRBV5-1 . TGCGCCAGCAGCCCACAGGGGGCTCAGCCCCAGCATTTT CASSPQGAQPQHF
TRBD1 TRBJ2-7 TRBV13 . TGTGCCAGCAGCCTGCCGGGACAGCCAAAGTACGAGCAGTACTTC CASSLPGQPKYEQYF
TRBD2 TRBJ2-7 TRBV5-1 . TGCGCCAGCAGCTGGCGTAGCGGGGACTACGAGCAGTACTTC CASSWRSGDYEQYF
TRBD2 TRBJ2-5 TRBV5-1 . TGCGCCAGCAGCTGGGTTGCGGGGGGGCACCAAGAGACCCAGTACTTC CASSWVAGGHQETQYF
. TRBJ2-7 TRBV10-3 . TGTGCCATCAGCCTAAACTACGAGCAGTACTTC CAISLNYEQYF
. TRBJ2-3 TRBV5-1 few TGCGCCAGCAGCTTGGTGTTGGGAGCCAGCACAGATACGCAGTATTTT CASSLVLGASTDTQYF
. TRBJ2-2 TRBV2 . TGTGCCAGCATTGTAGGGCGGGCTAACACCGGGGAGCTGTTTTTT CASIVGRANTGELFF
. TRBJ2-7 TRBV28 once TGTGCCAGCAGTTACGCCGGCGAGCAGTACTTC CASSYAGEQYF
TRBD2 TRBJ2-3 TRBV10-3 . TGTGCCATCAGTGTAGGAGCGGGATCTAGCACAGATACGCAGTATTTT CAISVGAGSSTDTQYF
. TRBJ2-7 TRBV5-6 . TGTGCCAGCAGCTTGTCTTCTGTCTACGAGCAGTACTTC CASSLSSVYEQYF
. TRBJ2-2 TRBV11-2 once TGTGCCAGCAGCTTAGAGCGGAGCGGGGAGCTGTTTTTT CASSLERSGELFF
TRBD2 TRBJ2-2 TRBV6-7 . TGTGCCAGCAGTTACTCCCGAACTAGCGGGGGCGGCACCGGGGAGCTGTTTTTT CASSYSRTSGGGTGELFF
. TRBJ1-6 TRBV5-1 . TGCGCCAGCAGCTTGGATCCGGGAGACAGGACATTTAGTTCACCCCTCCACTTT CASSLDPGDRTFSSPLHF
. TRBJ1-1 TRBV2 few TGTGCCAGCAGTGAAAGTGGGGGGCGCATTACTGAAGCTTTCTTT CASSESGGRITEAFF
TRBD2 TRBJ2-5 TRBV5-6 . TGTGCCAGCAGCTTGGGGCTAGCGGCACAAGAGACCCAGTACTTC CASSLGLAAQETQYF
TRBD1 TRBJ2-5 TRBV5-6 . TGTGCCAGCAGCCCGGGACAGCAAGAGACCCAGTACTTC CASSPGQQETQYF
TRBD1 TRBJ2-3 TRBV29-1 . TGCAGCGTTGGACAGGGGGGAGATACGCAGTATTTT CSVGQGGDTQYF
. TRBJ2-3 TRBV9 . TGTGCCAGCAGCGTAGGAACCCGGGGGCCAGATACGCAGTATTTT CASSVGTRGPDTQYF
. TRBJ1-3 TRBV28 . TGTGCCAGTGGGGGGGGAGGATCTGGAAACACCATATATTTT CASGGGGSGNTIYF
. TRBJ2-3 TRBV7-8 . TGTGCCAGCAACTTTTTGAGCACAGATACGCAGTATTTT CASNFLSTDTQYF
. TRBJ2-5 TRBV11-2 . TGTGCCAGCAGCTTACGGCCTACGTTGGGGGGAGGCCAAGAGACCCAGTACTTC CASSLRPTLGGGQETQYF
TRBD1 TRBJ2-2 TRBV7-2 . TGTGCCAGCAGCCCCCCCGTGACAGGGGCGACCGGGGAGCTGTTTTTT CASSPPVTGATGELFF
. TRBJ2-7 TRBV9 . TGTGCCAGCAGCGTTGGACAGAGCTCCTACGAGCAGTACTTC CASSVGQSSYEQYF
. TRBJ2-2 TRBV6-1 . TGTGCCAGCACCGCCCTGACAGGTCGCGCCGGGGAGCTGTTTTTT CASTALTGRAGELFF
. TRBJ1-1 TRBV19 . TGTGCCAGTAGTATTGGACCCAGGGTTGGAGGCACTGAAGCTTTCTTT CASSIGPRVGGTEAFF
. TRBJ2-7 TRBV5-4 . TGTGCCAGCAGCTTGTGGGGGTCCTACGAGCAGTACTTC CASSLWGSYEQYF
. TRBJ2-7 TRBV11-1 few TGTGCCAGCAGCAGGCAAGGGTTCTCCTACGAGCAGTACTTC CASSRQGFSYEQYF
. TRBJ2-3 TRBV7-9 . TGTGCCAGCAGCTTAATCGGCAGCTCGAATTCTAGCACAGATACGCAGTATTTT CASSLIGSSNSSTDTQYF
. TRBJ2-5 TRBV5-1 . TGCGCCAGCAGCTTGCTCAAGGCCCACGGGGAGACCCAGTACTTC CASSLLKAHGETQYF
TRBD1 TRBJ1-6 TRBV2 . TGTGCCAGCAGCGCCGGGACAGTATCTAATTCACCCCTCCACTTT CASSAGTVSNSPLHF
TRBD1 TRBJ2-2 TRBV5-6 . TGTGCCAGCAGCTTCCGGGACAGGGCCACCGGGGAGCTGTTTTTT CASSFRDRATGELFF
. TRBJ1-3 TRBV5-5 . TGTGCCAGCAGCTTGGCCGGGGTCTCTGGAAACACCATATATTTT CASSLAGVSGNTIYF
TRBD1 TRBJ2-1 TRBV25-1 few TGTGCCAGCAGTGATCGGGGGACAGGGCCCTACAATGAGCAGTTCTTC CASSDRGTGPYNEQFF
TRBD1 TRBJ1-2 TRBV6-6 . TGTGCCAGCAGGCCAACAGGGGGGGACTATGGCTACACCTTC CASRPTGGDYGYTF
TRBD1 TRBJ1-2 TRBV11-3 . TGTGCCAGCAGCGCAGGGGGACAGGGTACGGATGGCTACACCTTC CASSAGGQGTDGYTF
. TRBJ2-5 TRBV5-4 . TGTGCCAGCAGCCCCGAGGTTATATCCCAAGAGACCCAGTACTTC CASSPEVISQETQYF
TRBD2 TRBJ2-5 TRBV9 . TGTGCCAGCAGCGTAGGGCTAGCGGGGGTGGAGGAGACCCAGTACTTC CASSVGLAGVEETQYF
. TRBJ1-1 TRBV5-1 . TGCGCCAGCAGCCCCCAGGGTGGGACTGAAGCTTTCTTT CASSPQGGTEAFF
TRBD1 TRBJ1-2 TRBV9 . TGTGCCAGCAGCGTAGACCCACAGGGGCCGAGTGGCTACACCTTC CASSVDPQGPSGYTF
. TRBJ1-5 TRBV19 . TGTGCCAGTAGTATCGCTCCCTACAATCAGCCCCAGCATTTT CASSIAPYNQPQHF
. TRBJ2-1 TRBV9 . TGTGCCAGCACCCTGTCAGTGGGAAGTTACAATGAGCAGTTCTTC CASTLSVGSYNEQFF
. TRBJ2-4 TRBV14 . TGTGCCAGCAGCCAAGGTGCAGTAGGGGCAAAAAACATTCAGTACTTC CASSQGAVGAKNIQYF
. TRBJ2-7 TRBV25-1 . TGTGCCAGCAGTGAATTATCCGACGGTTACGAGCAGTACTTC CASSELSDGYEQYF
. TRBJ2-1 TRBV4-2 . TGTGCCAGCAGCCAAGAAGGATCTCGCTCCTACAATGAGCAGTTCTTC CASSQEGSRSYNEQFF
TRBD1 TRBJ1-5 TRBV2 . TGTGCCAGCAGTGATTGGGGGACAGGGGCATCCCAGCATTTT CASSDWGTGASQHF
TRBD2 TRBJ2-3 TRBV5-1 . TGCGCCAGCAGCTTGTCCCCAGCGGGGGGCTCAGATACGCAGTATTTT CASSLSPAGGSDTQYF